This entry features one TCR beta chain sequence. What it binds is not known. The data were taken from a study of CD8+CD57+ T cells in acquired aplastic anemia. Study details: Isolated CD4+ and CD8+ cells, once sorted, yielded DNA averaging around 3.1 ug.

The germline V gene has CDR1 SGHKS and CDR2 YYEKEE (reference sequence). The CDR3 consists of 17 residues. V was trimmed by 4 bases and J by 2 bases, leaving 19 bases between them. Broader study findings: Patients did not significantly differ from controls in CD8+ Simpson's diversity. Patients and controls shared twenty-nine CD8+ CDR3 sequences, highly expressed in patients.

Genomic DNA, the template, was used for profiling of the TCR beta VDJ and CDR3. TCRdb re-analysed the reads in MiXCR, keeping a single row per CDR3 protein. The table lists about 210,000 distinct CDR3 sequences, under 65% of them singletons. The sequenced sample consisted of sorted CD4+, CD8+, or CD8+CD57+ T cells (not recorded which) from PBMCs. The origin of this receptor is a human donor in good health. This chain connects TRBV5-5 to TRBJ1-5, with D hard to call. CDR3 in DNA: TGTGCCAGCAGCCCAGGTTGGGGTGCGGTTGGCAATCAGCCCCAGCATTTT. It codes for CASSPGWGAVGNQPQHF.